This TCR beta chain was identified during a study of blood T cell repertoires in COVID-19 (dated by TCRdb to 2020 to 2021). Background on the whole study: Samples covering the acute and convalescent phases of COVID-19 were provided by collaborators in the United States, Italy and Spain. Samples were obtained from the ongoing ImmuneRACE study (first 160 participants) and from some 1,200 subjects provided by 6 global collaborators. The material from the prospective study consisted of cDNA or gDNA derived from T cells, B-cell-depleted T cells, or PBMCs. The repertoires were released in a freely available public database meant as a resource for research on the immune response to SARS-CoV-2. Deeply sampled blood TCRbeta repertoires from subjects exposed to, actively infected with, or recovered from COVID-19 were included in the dataset. Where available, HLA class I and class II types were taken from metadata supplied by the sample provider and were not determined by assay-based typing. The sample metadata nearly always contained a de-identified subject ID, COVID-19 status, age in years and sex. General study outcomes and caveats: The quantity of clinical and demographic metadata differed by source and by participant and was supplied without curation.

The CDR3 contains 14 residues, cysteine and phenylalanine counted. The kept DNA is CDR3 alone, 42 bases in frame from the first base. CDR1 and CDR2, looked up from the germline V gene (reference sequence), are GTSNPN and SVGIG. V and J lose 0 bases and 2 bases, and a span of 10 bases separates them. A word on this clone: Its antigen is currently not known. One base away there is no much larger clone; base qualities are not given.

Samples from volunteer blood donors who had recovered from COVID-19 were contributed by a second Seattle source. Each collaborating institution followed its own protocols to collect whole blood in K2EDTA tubes. For TCRbeta analysis, collaborator samples were shipped as frozen whole blood, as isolated PBMCs, or as DNA extracted from either sample type. TCRbeta CDR3 regions were amplified from genomic DNA using the immunoSEQ Assay, a bias-controlled multiplex PCR. The study's own analysis went as follows. Within the assay, amplification of reference gene primers was used to estimate how many nucleated cells each sample contained. Sequence reads were collapsed and filtered to measure the absolute abundance of every unique TCRbeta CDR3 rearrangement. Productive Simpson clonality was computed per sample as the square root of Simpson's diversity index over productive rearrangements. This is the immuneACCESS table as TCRdb keeps it, with only in-frame sequences that have V and J called. A part of the clones is gone; compared with another copy, unresolved V genes explain less than half, and the rest is unexplained. That table gives V, J and clone size, and the DNA gave D and trimming. The sample has some 210,000 clones on record, about nine tenths of them singletons. Under 7% of the sample is in the top ten clones.

Specimen: peripheral blood. The chain is made from TRBV30 and TRBJ1-2; there is no confident call for the D gene. This TCR came from a man aged 60-69 years who had recovered from COVID-19. CDR3 sequence: CAWSVVVRNYGYTF. Here is the DNA: TGTGCCTGGAGTGTAGTAGTGAGGAACTATGGCTACACCTTC.